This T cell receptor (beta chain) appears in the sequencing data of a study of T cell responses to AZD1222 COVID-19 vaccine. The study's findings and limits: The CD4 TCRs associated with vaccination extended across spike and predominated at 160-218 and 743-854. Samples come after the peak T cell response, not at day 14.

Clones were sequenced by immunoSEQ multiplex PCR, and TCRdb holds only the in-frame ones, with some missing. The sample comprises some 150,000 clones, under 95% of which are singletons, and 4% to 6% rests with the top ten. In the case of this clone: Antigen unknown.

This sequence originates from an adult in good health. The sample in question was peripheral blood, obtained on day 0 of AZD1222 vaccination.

The chain's CDR3 is CASSPGLAGGQKQFF. In nucleotides, the CDR3 is TGTGCCAGCAGCCCCGGACTAGCGGGAGGGCAAAAGCAGTTCTTC. V and J are TRBV5-4 and TRBJ2-1, with 15 bases lining up with TRBD2. The CDR3 totals 15 residues. V gave up 4 bases and J gave up 11 bases; unmatched junction bases: 7. Looked up from germline, CDR1 is SGHNT and CDR2 is YYREEE (reference sequence).